This T cell receptor (beta chain) was captured in a study of cytomegalovirus exposure and HLA in healthy donors. Clones were sequenced by immunoSEQ multiplex PCR, and TCRdb holds only the in-frame ones, with some missing. The repertoire holds roughly 120,000 clones, with more than 75% as singletons. As for this clone: Its matching antigen is unknown.

Notes on the study in general: There were a few CMV-associated chains whose specificity for CMV antigens was confirmed in vitro.

This sequence originates from a woman aged 25 to 39 in good health and CMV-seronegative. The sample taken for sequencing was PBMCs.

The CDR3 protein is CASSQGLPLSETYNEQFF. CDR3 DNA: TGTGCCAGCAGCCAGGGACTTCCCCTTAGCGAAACCTACAATGAGCAGTTCTTC. This chain uses TRBV7-9 with TRBJ2-1, with D perhaps TRBD2 (6 bases). V was clipped by 5 bases and J by 2 bases, with 22 bases between them. Germline CDR1 and CDR2: SEHNR and FQNEAQ (reference sequence). This CDR3 spans 18 amino acids. Complete variable domain (other parts from reference TRBV7-9 and TRBJ2-1): DTGVSQNPRHKITKRGQNVTFRCDPISEHNRLYWYRQTLGQGPEFLTYFQNEAQLEKSRLLSDRFSAERPKGSFSTLEIQRTEQGDSAMYLCASSQGLPLSETYNEQFFGPGTRLTVL.